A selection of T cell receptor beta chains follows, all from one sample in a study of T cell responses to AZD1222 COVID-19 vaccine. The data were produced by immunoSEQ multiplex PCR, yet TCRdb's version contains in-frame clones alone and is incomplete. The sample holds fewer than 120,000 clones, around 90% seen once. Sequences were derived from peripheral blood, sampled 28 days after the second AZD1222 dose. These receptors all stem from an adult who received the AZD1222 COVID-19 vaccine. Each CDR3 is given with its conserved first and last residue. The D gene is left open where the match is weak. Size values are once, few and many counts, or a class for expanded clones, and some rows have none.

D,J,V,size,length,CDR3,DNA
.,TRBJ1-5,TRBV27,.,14,CASRPGDPGQPQHF,TGTGCCAGCAGGCCCGGGGATCCGGGTCAGCCCCAGCATTTT
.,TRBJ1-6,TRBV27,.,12,CASSPGTSPLHF,TGTGCCAGCAGCCCTGGGACATCACCCCTCCACTTT
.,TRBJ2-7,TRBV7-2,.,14,CASSPPGRPYEQYF,TGTGCCAGCAGCCCCCCGGGCCGACCCTACGAGCAGTACTTC
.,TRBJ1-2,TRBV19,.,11,CATGYGYGYTF,TGTGCAACAGGGTACGGCTATGGCTACACCTTC
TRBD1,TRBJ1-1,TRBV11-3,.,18,CASSLGSGTGDRGTEAFF,TGTGCCAGCAGCTTGGGTTCCGGGACAGGGGATCGGGGCACTGAAGCTTTCTTT
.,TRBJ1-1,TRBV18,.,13,CASSPILDTEAFF,TGTGCCAGCTCCCCAATCCTCGACACTGAAGCTTTCTTT
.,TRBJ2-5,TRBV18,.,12,CASSPAQETQYF,TGTGCCAGCTCACCCGCCCAGGAGACCCAGTACTTC
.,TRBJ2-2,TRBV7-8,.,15,CASSSAGGNTGELFF,TGTGCCAGCAGCTCCGCCGGAGGGAACACCGGGGAGCTGTTTTTT
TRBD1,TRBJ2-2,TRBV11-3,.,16,CASSAGRTGGTGELFF,TGTGCCAGCTCCGCCGGTCGGACAGGGGGCACCGGGGAGCTGTTTTTT
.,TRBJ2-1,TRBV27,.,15,CASSSPPGLYNEQFF,TGTGCCAGCAGTTCGCCCCCGGGACTTTACAATGAGCAGTTCTTC
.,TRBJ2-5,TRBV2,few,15,CASSTSGTPQETQYF,TGTGCCAGCAGTACCTCCGGGACACCCCAAGAGACCCAGTACTTC
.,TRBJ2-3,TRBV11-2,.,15,CASSRRVQTGATQYF,TGTGCCAGCAGCCGACGGGTCCAGACGGGGGCTACGCAGTATTTT
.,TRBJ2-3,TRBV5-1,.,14,CASSLAVGADTQYF,TGCGCCAGCAGCTTGGCGGTCGGGGCAGATACGCAGTATTTT
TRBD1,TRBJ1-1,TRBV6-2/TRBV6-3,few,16,CASSSVDRARDTEAFF,TGTGCCAGCAGTTCTGTCGACAGGGCTAGGGACACTGAAGCTTTCTTT
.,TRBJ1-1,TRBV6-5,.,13,CASSRIQDTEAFF,TGTGCCAGCAGTCGAATCCAGGACACTGAAGCTTTCTTT
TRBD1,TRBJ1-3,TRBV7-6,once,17,CASSTGGQGARGNTIYF,TGTGCCAGCAGCACCGGTGGACAGGGGGCGCGGGGAAACACCATATATTTT
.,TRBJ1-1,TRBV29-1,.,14,CSVVSAITNTEAFF,TGCAGCGTTGTAAGCGCGATAACGAACACTGAAGCTTTCTTT